This TCR beta chain was profiled in a study of blood T cell repertoires in COVID-19. In the source study's methods: Using reference gene primer amplification, nucleated cell counts were estimated. Libraries were prepared by immunoSEQ multiplex PCR; TCRdb keeps only in-frame clonotypes and omits some of them. The V and J calls and clone size were taken over from that table, and D and trimming were inferred from the DNA. In the table there are more than 200,000 clones, around 88% of which are singletons. The germline V and J ends were trimmed by 1 base and 9 bases, with 13 bases remaining between them. CDR1 SNHLY and CDR2 FYNNEI come from the germline V gene. This CDR3 is built from 15 residues. This clone was found once.

Sequenced sample: peripheral blood. The V call is TRBV2, the J call TRBJ1-6; TRBD1 is a possible D gene (6 bases). This sequence was found in a man aged 40-50 years with active or convalescent COVID-19. The CDR3 loop is CASSEEGSGVSPLHF. The CDR3 DNA reads as TGTGCCAGCAGTGAAGAGGGCTCAGGGGTTTCACCCCTCCACTTT.